This TCR beta chain stems from a study of T cells in narcolepsy. About the research overall: Healthy controls were enrolled alongside patients with narcolepsy type 1 or type 2. Findings and caveats of the study: HCRT-specific and TRIB2-specific autoreactive clonotypes appeared among same-patient CSF and blood CD4+ clonotypes. Blood of same and different patients, but not healthy controls, reportedly held recurring autoreactive clonotypes.

Sequencing was performed with immunoSEQ multiplex PCR; in TCRdb, only in-frame clones are kept and a portion is missing. Of roughly 9,800 clones listed, approximately 70% are singletons. This clone was picked up a small number of times. Its antigen is still unknown. Per the germline V gene, CDR1 is MNHEY and CDR2 is SVGAGI. This CDR3 has 12 residues. Trimming left V 6 bases short and J 5 bases short, with 10 bases between. The J gene is TRBJ1-2, the V gene TRBV6-5; D unclear. The material sequenced was CD45RA- memory CD8+ T cells from PBMCs. The receptor was derived from a human donor with narcolepsy. The DNA for the CDR3 is TGTGCCAGCAGATTAGACTGGTATGGCTACACCTTC. Its translation: CASRLDWYGYTF.